This T cell receptor beta chain was recovered during a study of shared clonotypes between healthy human individuals. Germline V gene data show CDR1 as MNHEY and CDR2 as SMNVEV (reference sequence). Trimming took 2 bases from V and 1 from J, leaving 9 bases between them. The CDR3 contains 15 residues. CD8 cells classed as naive were CD45RO-negative and positively selected for CCR7, excluding terminally differentiated effector memory CD45RA+ cells. On sorted subsets, replicate PCRs used 200 to 250 ng DNA, or about 33,000 T cell genomes. Some clones are missing from TCRdb's copy, which holds only in-frame ones; the method was immunoSEQ multiplex PCR. The top ten hold under 2% of the sample, which has some 2,100,000 clones, just over 90% seen once.

The sequence was collected from a man in his late teens or twenties in good health. Some clones in this sample may be carry-over from other donors' samples. The specimen was naive CD8+ T cells from PBMCs. J is TRBJ1-5 and V is TRBV27; D unclear. The CDR3 coding sequence is TGTGCCAGCAGTTTAGGACCGTGGAGCAATCAGCCCCAGCATTTT. Translated, it gives CASSLGPWSNQPQHF.